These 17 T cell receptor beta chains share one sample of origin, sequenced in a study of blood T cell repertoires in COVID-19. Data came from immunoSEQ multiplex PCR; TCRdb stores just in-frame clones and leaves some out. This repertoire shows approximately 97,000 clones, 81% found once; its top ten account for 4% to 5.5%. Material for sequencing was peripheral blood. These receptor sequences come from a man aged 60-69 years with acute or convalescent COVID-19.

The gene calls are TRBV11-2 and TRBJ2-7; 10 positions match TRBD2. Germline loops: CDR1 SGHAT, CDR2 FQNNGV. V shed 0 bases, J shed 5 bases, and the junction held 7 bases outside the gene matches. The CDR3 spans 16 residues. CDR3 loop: CASSLEALAGVNEQYF. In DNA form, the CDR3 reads TGTGCCAGCAGCTTAGAGGCCCTAGCGGGAGTCAACGAGCAGTACTTC.

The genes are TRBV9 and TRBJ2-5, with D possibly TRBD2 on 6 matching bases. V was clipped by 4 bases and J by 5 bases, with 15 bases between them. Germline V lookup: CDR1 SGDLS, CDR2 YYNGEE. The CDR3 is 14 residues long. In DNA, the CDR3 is TGTGCCAGCAGCTCGGGACTCACAAGGGAGACCCAGTACTTC. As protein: CASSSGLTRETQYF.

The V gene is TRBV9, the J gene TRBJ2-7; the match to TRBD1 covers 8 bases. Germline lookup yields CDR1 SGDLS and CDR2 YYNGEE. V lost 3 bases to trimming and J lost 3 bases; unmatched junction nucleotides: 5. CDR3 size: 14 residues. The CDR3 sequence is CASSAGQGYYEQYF. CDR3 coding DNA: TGTGCCAGCAGCGCCGGACAGGGATACTACGAGCAGTACTTC.

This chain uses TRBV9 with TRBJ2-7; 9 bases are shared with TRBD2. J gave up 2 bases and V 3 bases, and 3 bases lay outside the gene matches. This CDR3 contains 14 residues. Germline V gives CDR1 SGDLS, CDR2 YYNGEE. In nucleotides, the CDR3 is TGTGCCAGCAGCGCGACTAGCGGCCCCTACGAGCAGTACTTC. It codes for CASSATSGPYEQYF.

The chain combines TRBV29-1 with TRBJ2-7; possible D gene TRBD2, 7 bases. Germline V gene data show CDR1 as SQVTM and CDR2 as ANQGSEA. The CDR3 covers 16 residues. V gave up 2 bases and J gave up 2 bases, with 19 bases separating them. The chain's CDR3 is CSVESVGGATAYEQYF. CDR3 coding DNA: TGCAGCGTTGAATCCGTGGGGGGGGCAACTGCCTACGAGCAGTACTTC.

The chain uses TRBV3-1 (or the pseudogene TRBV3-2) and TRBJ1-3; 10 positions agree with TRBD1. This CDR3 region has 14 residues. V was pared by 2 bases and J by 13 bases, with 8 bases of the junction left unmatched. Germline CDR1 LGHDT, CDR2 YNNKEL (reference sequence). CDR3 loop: CASSQNPDRGRIYF. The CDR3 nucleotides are TGTGCCAGCAGCCAAAACCCTGACAGGGGGCGAATATATTTT.

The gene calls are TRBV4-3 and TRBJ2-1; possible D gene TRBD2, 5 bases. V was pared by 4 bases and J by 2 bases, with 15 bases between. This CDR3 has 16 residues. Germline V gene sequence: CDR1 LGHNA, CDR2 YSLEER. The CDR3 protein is CASSPFSSPAYNEQFF. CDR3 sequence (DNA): TGCGCCAGCAGCCCCTTCTCTAGCCCGGCCTACAATGAGCAGTTCTTC.

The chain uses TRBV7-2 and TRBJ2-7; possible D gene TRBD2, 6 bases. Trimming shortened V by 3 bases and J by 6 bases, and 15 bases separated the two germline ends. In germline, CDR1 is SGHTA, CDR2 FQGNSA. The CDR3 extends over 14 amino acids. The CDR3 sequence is CASSLGLGTGEQYF. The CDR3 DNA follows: TGTGCCAGCAGCTTGGGACTGGGGACGGGCGAGCAGTACTTC.

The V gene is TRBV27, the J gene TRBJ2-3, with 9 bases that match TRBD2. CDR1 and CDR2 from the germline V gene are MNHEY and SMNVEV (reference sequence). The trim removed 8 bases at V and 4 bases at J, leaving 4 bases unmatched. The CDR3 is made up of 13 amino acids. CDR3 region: CASGSGSSDTQYF. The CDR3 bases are TGTGCCAGCGGTAGCGGGAGTTCAGATACGCAGTATTTT.

This CDR3 is CASSVGTGSAGANVLTF. The CDR3 bases are TGTGCCAGCAGCGTAGGGACAGGGTCGGCAGGGGCCAACGTCCTGACTTTC. The gene calls are TRBV9 and TRBJ2-6, with 8 bases matching TRBD1. J lost 4 bases, V lost 0 bases, and 6 bases had no gene match. The CDR3 has 17 amino acids. Germline CDR1 reads SGDLS; CDR2 reads YYNGEE.

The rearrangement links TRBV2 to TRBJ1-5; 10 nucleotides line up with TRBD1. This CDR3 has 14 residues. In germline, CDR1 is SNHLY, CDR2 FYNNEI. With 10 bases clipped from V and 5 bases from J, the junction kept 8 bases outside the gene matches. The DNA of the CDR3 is TGTGCCACCACGGACAGGGGGATTTATCAGCCCCAGCATTTT. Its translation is CATTDRGIYQPQHF.

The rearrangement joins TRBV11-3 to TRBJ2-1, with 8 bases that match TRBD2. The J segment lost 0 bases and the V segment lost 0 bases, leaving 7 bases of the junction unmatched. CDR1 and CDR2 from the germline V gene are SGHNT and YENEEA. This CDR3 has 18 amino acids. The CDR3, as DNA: TGTGCCAGCAGCTTAGAACTTATACTAGCGGACTCCTACAATGAGCAGTTCTTC. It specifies CASSLELILADSYNEQFF.

CDR3 amino acids: CSVPTANYGYTF. The DNA of the CDR3 is TGCAGCGTGCCGACAGCTAACTATGGCTACACCTTC. The chain couples TRBV29-1 to TRBJ1-2; possibly TRBD1 for D (5 bases). The CDR3 runs to 12 residues. V was shortened by 6 bases and J by 0 bases, with 8 bases between the two germline ends. Germline CDR1 and CDR2: SQVTM and ANQGSEA.

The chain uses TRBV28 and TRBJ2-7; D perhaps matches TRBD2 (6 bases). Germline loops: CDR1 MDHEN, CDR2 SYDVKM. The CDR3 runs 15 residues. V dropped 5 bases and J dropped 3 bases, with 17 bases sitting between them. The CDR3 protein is CASSAPGTVNYEQYF. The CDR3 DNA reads TGTGCCAGCAGTGCCCCCGGGACTGTGAACTACGAGCAGTACTTC. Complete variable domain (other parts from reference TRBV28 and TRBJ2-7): DVKVTQSSRYLVKRTGEKVFLECVQDMDHENMFWYRQDPGLGLRLIYFSYDVKMKEKGDIPEGYSVSREKKERFSLILESASTNQTSMYLCASSAPGTVNYEQYFGPGTRLTVT.

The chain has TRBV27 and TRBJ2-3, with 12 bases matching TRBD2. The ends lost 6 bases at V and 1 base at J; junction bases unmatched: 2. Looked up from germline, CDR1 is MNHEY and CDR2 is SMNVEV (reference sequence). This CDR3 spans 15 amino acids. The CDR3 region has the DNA TGTGCCAGCAGCCCTAGCGGGAGGGGCACAGATACGCAGTATTTT. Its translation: CASSPSGRGTDTQYF.

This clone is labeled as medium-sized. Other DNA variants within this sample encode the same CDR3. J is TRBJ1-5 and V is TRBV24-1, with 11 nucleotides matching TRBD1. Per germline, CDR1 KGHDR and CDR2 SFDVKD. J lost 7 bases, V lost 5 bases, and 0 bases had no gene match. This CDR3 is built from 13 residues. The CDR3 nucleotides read TGTGCCACCAGTGGGGACAGGGGGCAGCCCCAGCATTTT. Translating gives CATSGDRGQPQHF.

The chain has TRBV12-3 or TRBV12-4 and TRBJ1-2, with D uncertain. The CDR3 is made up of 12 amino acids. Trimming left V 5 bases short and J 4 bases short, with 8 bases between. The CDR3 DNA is TGTGCCAGCAGTCCTCAGTCCTATGGCTACACCTTC. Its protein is CASSPQSYGYTF.